A selection of T cell receptor beta chains follows, all from one sample in a study of T cell repertoires in cytomegalovirus infection. TCRdb recomputed calls from the reads with MiXCR, one row per CDR3 protein. This table has 650,000 to 900,000 distinct CDR3 sequences, almost 30% appearing once. No antigens are known for them. The sample here was cultured CD8+ T cells from PBMCs, taken from culture after CMV antigen stimulation. The receptors shown here come from a human donor in good health (CMV status not recorded). Some clones in this sample may be carry-over from other donors' samples. Each CDR3 is given with its conserved first and last residue. The D gene is left open where the match is weak. Expanded clones get a size class; other rows say once, few or many, or leave the size out.

clone_size,v_call,j_call,d_call,cdr3_nt,cdr3_aa
-,TRBV6-5,TRBJ2-1,-,TGTGCCAGCAGTTACGGTAATCTTTTTCGGGAAGGACGGACAAACAATGAGCAGTTCTTC,CASSYGNLFREGRTNNEQFF
few,TRBV27,TRBJ1-5,-,TGTGCCAGCAGTCCTTTACGACAAAATCAGCCCCAGCATTTT,CASSPLRQNQPQHF
few,TRBV19,TRBJ2-2,-,TGTGCCAGTAGTATAGATAAAGGCACCGGGGAGCTGTTTTTT,CASSIDKGTGELFF
-,TRBV25-1,TRBJ1-2,-,TGTGCCAGCAGTGTGGAGGGTTTCTATGGCTACACCTTC,CASSVEGFYGYTF
few,TRBV7-3,TRBJ1-1,-,TGTGCCAGCAGCTTAGGTATCCGGGGCAACACTGAAGCTTTCTTT,CASSLGIRGNTEAFF
-,TRBV19,TRBJ2-1,TRBD2,TGTGCCAGTAGGGAATTAGCGGGGGCTTCCTACAATGAGCAGTTCTTC,CASRELAGASYNEQFF
many,TRBV27,TRBJ1-1,TRBD1,TGTGCCAGCAGTTTTGGGACAGCGAACACTGAAGCTTTCTTT,CASSFGTANTEAFF
-,TRBV7-9,TRBJ1-2,-,TGTGCCAGCAGCTTCCCCCGGGCAGGGCTGCACTATGGCTACACCTTC,CASSFPRAGLHYGYTF
many,TRBV6-1,TRBJ2-7,-,TGTGCCAGCAGTGAAAACCCTGGTCCTCCCACCTACGAGCAGTACTTC,CASSENPGPPTYEQYF
few,TRBV7-9,TRBJ2-1,-,TGTGCCAGTACGTCTGTAGGGGTTTACAATGAGCAGTTCTTC,CASTSVGVYNEQFF
-,TRBV12-3/TRBV12-4,TRBJ2-1,-,TGTGCCAGCAGTTTAGTCTCCGTCAACGCGGGGCGAGACAATGAGCAGTTCTTC,CASSLVSVNAGRDNEQFF
many,TRBV28,TRBJ1-5,-,TGTGCCAGCAGCTTAGGGGGGCTAGGTCAGCCCCAGCATTTT,CASSLGGLGQPQHF
-,TRBV20-1,TRBJ2-1,-,TGCAGTGCTAGAGATAGAATCGGACAGCCCTACAATGAGCAGTTCTTC,CSARDRIGQPYNEQFF
-,TRBV7-8,TRBJ2-5,-,TGTGCCAGCAGCTTCCCGGAGGTACGGGAGACCCAGTACTTC,CASSFPEVRETQYF
few,TRBV7-6,TRBJ2-5,TRBD1,TGTGCCAGCATCAAATGGGGGGACAGGGCAGAGACCCAGTACTTC,CASIKWGDRAETQYF
few,TRBV5-1,TRBJ2-1,TRBD1,TGCGCCAGCAGCCTCCCGGGACAGGTCTACAATGAGCAGTTCTTC,CASSLPGQVYNEQFF
-,TRBV11-3,TRBJ1-2,-,TGTGCCAGCAGCTCCCCGTCTTCGAGAGGGGGCTACACCTTC,CASSSPSSRGGYTF
few,TRBV6-5,TRBJ1-6,-,TGTGCCAGCAGTTACTCGGGGCTAGGGGGTATTTCACCCCTCCACTTT,CASSYSGLGGISPLHF
few,TRBV7-9,TRBJ1-2,-,TGTGCCAGCAGCGCCCGAGGGGACCTATATGGCTACACCTTC,CASSARGDLYGYTF
few,TRBV4-3,TRBJ2-1,TRBD1,TGCGCCAGCAGCCAAGGGACAGGGGGCCTCAATGAGCAGTTCTTC,CASSQGTGGLNEQFF